The 6 T cell receptor beta chains in this list originate from one sample, sequenced in a study of T-cell reconstitution after alpha-beta-depleted transplantation in children. The TCRbeta library incorporated unique molecular identifiers. Each CDR3 protein is one row after TCRdb ran MiXCR on the PCR reads. The sample holds some 530,000 distinct CDR3 sequences, roughly an eighth seen once. The specimen comprised PBMCs from the stem cell graft donor, sampled from the stem cell graft. The receptors stem from a human donor who donated a stem cell graft to a child with combined immunodeficiency.

This clonotype was seen more than once but under ten times. The rearrangement joins TRBV10-3 to TRBJ2-5; D remains unclear. The CDR3 runs to 15 residues. Germline-derived CDR1 and CDR2 are ENHRY and SYGVKD. V was trimmed by 0 bases and J by 5 bases, leaving 13 bases between them. CDR3 coding DNA: TGTGCCATCAGTGAGTCCCGGGTAGCTGGGGAGACCCAGTACTTC. It translates to CAISESRVAGETQYF.

This clonotype was counted ten times or more. This chain connects TRBV20-1 to TRBJ2-1; D is perhaps TRBD1 (6 bases). The V end was cut by 3 bases, the J end by 1 base, with 10 bases between. Germline V gives CDR1 DFQATT, CDR2 SNEGSKA (reference sequence). This CDR3 region has 14 residues. The DNA of the CDR3 is TGCAGTGCTAGGGGGCAGGGGTCCTACAATGAGCAGTTCTTC. This codes for CSARGQGSYNEQFF.

This rearrangement joins TRBV19 to TRBJ2-3; perhaps TRBD2 as D (5 bases). Germline V CDR1 and CDR2: LNHDA, SQIVND (reference sequence). This CDR3 spans 15 amino acids. V was clipped by 0 bases and J by 0 bases, with 7 bases between them. Here the CDR3 reads CASSIDRESTDTQYF. The CDR3 DNA is TGTGCCAGTAGTATAGATAGGGAGAGCACAGATACGCAGTATTTT.

This clonotype appeared many times. This chain connects TRBV5-6 to TRBJ2-1, with 12 positions matching TRBD2. Germline CDR1 and CDR2: SGHDT and YYEEEE. This CDR3 is 14 amino acids long. The junction had 5 bases not matched to a gene; V was cut back by 6 bases and J by 7 bases. CDR3 sequence reads: CASIRLAGANEQFF. The CDR3, as DNA: TGTGCCAGCATCAGACTAGCGGGAGCGAATGAGCAGTTCTTC.

This clonotype was recorded a few times. The rearrangement uses TRBV11-2 and TRBJ2-7; the match to TRBD2 covers 12 bases. J lost 6 bases, V lost 5 bases, and 17 bases had no gene match. The germline V gene has CDR1 SGHAT and CDR2 FQNNGV. The CDR3 extends over 18 amino acids. CDR3 sequence reads: CASSPPGLAGQGFSEQYF. For the CDR3, the DNA is TGTGCCAGCAGCCCACCCGGACTAGCGGGGCAAGGGTTTTCCGAGCAGTACTTC.

As DNA, the CDR3 is TGTGCCAGCACCTTAGACAGGTGGCCCCTTCAGCCCCAGCATTTT. The encoded protein is CASTLDRWPLQPQHF. This chain links TRBV12-3 or TRBV12-4 with TRBJ1-5, with a tentative D call TRBD1 (6 bases). Between the trimmed V and J ends, which lost 7 bases and 6 bases, there was a span of 19 bases. The CDR3 has 15 residues.